This TCR beta chain is drawn from a study of cytomegalovirus exposure and HLA in healthy donors. General study points: Near-uniform donor sequencing depth was presumed by presence/absence analyses. Earlier analysis looked at TCR beta V segments, and most were productive about 90% or about 30% of the time. When analyzed later, a missense DCLRE1C variant was found to be linked to TCR beta V- and J-gene trimming. HLA-A and HLA-B allele assignments for most subjects were reportedly predicted accurately using TCR beta sequences.

The germline CDR1 and CDR2 sequences are MNHNY and SVGAGI (reference sequence). V dropped 2 bases and J dropped 2; count of bases not matched to a gene: 0. The CDR3 is 14 residues long. Researchers ran the PCR with 60 Vbeta and 13 Jbeta primers. Assay: immunoSEQ multiplex PCR; the TCRdb copy retains only in-frame clones and omits some. Here the sample spans around 110,000 clones, around 70% being singletons. Notes on this clone: Antigen specificity is unknown.

This TCR came from a man aged 25 to 45 in good health and CMV-seropositive. V is TRBV6-6 and J is TRBJ1-2, with 9 bases lining up with TRBD1. Material: PBMCs. CDR3 loop: CASSYGQGNYGYTF. DNA of the CDR3: TGTGCCAGCAGTTACGGACAGGGGAACTATGGCTACACCTTC.